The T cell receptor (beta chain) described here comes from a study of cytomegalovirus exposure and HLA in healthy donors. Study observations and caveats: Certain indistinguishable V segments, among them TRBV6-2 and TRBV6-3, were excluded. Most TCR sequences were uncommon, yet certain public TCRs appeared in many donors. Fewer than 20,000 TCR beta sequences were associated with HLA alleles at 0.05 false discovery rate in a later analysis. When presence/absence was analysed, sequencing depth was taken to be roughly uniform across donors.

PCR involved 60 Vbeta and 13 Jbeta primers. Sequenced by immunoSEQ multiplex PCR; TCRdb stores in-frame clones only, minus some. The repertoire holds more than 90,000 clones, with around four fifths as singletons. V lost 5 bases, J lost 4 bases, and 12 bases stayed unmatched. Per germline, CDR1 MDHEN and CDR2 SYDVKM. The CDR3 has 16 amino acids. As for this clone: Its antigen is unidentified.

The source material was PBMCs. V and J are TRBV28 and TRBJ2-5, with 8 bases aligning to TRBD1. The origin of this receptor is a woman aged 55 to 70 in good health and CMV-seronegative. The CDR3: CASSNPGQGWTETQYF. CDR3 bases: TGTGCCAGCAGTAACCCCGGACAGGGTTGGACAGAGACCCAGTACTTC.